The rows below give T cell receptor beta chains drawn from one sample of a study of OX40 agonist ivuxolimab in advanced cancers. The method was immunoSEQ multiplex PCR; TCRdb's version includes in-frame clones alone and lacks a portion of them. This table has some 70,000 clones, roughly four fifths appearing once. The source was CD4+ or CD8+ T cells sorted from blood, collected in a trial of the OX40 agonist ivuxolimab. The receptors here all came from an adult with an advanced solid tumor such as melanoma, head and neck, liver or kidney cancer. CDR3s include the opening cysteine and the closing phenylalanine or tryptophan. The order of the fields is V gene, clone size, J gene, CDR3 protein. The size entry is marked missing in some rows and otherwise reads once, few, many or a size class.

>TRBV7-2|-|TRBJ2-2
CASSLASGGTGELFF
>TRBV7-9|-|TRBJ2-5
CASNSQAYQETQYF
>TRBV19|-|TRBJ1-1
CASSIEGVYTEAFF
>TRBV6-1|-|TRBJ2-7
CASSVNVRASGNGEQYF
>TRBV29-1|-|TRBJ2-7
CSVAPSGSGEQYF
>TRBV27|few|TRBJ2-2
CATLAGLNGELFF
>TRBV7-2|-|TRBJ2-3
CASSWGKGTDTQYF
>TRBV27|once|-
CASSPVRDRGSYEQYF
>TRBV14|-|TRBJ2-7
CASPARTGFSYEQYF
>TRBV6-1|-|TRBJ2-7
CASYPGTGTYEQYF
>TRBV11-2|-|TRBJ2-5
CASSLDSETQYF
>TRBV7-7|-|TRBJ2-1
CASSPSPAGRHNEQFF
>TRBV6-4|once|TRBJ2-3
CASSEDRLTDTQYF
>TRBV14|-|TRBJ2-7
CASSQDLDRGQYF
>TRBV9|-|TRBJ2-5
CASNTQGGKETQYF
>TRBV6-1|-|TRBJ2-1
CASIGQGVYNEQFF
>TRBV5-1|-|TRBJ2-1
CASSLQGASYNEQFF
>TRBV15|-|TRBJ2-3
CATSRAQGADTQYF